One and the same sample provided the 16 T cell receptor beta chains below, sequenced in a study of T cells in women clearing cervical HPV infection. Here immunoSEQ multiplex PCR was the method, and the copy in TCRdb shows in-frame clones only, minus some. The table gives about 32,000 clones; the top ten clones make up about 4.5% of it. Material for sequencing was blood buffy coat. Receptors originate from a woman between 18 and 70 years old with a cervical HPV16 infection that either progressed to CIN3+ or cleared (not recorded which).

Points on this clone: Coverage ceases 3 residues before the CDR3 finishes, and the germline J gene fills in the end. The V gene is TRBV6-2 or TRBV6-3, the J gene TRBJ2-3; D perhaps matches TRBD1 (6 bases). The CDR3 contains 15 residues. The ends were cut back, 5 bases at V and 2 bases at J, with 14 bases in the middle. From germline, CDR1 is MNHEY and CDR2 SVGEGT. Partial CDR3 DNA: TGTGCCAGCAGTAAACCGGGACAATACACAGATACG. It is translated as CASSKPGQYTDT. The whole CDR3 is CASSKPGQYTDTQYF.

Note on this clone: The read falls 3 residues short of the CDR3 end, and the missing part is taken from the germline J gene. The genes are TRBV20-1 and TRBJ1-6; D is undetermined. Germline V gives CDR1 DFQATT, CDR2 SNEGSKA (reference sequence). The CDR3 loop spans 14 amino acids. Trimming left V 1 base short and J 10 bases short, with 14 bases between. The CDR3 DNA, read in part, is TGCAGTGCTAGAGGAGGGAGCGGAATATCACCC. It codes for CSARGGSGISP. The CDR3 reads in full as CSARGGSGISPLHF.

Points on this clone: The CDR3 end lies 3 residues beyond the end of the read and is filled in from the germline J gene. This sequence joins TRBV20-1 and TRBJ2-7; 10 nucleotides agree with TRBD2. In germline, CDR1 is DFQATT, CDR2 SNEGSKA (reference sequence). The CDR3 runs to 15 residues. V was clipped by 3 bases and J by 0 bases; unmatched bases: 5. The CDR3 sequence: CSASSLAGVSYEQYF. CDR3 DNA (partial): TGCAGTGCTAGTTCCCTAGCGGGGGTCTCCTACGAG.

Concerning this clone itself: The read halts 3 residues ahead of the CDR3 end, with the missing end drawn from the germline J gene. The chain joins TRBV11-3 to TRBJ1-4; no clear D. The CDR3 is made up of 13 amino acids. Trimming pared 1 base from V and 3 bases from J, leaving 3 bases between. Looked up from germline, CDR1 is SGHNT and CDR2 is YENEEA. CDR3 bases read: TGTGCCAGCAGCTTAGCGGCTAATGAAAAA. Protein product: CASSLAANEK. In full, the CDR3 reads CASSLAANEKLFF.

A word on this clone: The CDR3 is cut off 3 residues early in the read; its end comes from the germline J gene. The chain carries TRBV20-1 and TRBJ2-3; possible D gene TRBD2, 5 bases. The length of the CDR3 is 16 residues. The germline gives CDR1 DFQATT, CDR2 SNEGSKA (reference sequence). Trimming cost V 3 bases and J 0 bases, with 16 bases left between them. The sequenced part of the CDR3 DNA is TGCAGTGCTAGCTCTGGTGGGCGGGCGAGCACAGATACG. The encoded protein is CSASSGGRASTDT. The entire CDR3 is CSASSGGRASTDTQYF.

As for this clone: The read gets to within 3 residues of the CDR3 end, and the germline J gene fills in the rest. The chain employs TRBV30 and TRBJ2-4; 7 nucleotides match TRBD1. Germline-derived CDR1 and CDR2 are GTSNPN and SVGIG (reference sequence). The CDR3 sequence is 14 residues long. The CDR3 bases that were read are TGTGCCTGGAGTCATACCGGGACAGTCTATGGT. As protein: CAWSHTGTVYG. The CDR3 in full is CAWSHTGTVYGQYF.

On this clone itself: The junction shows a germline mismatch at one end, possibly a read error. The read finishes 3 residues shy of the CDR3 end, and the germline J gene is used to complete it. The sample carries other DNA sequences with the same CDR3. This chain connects TRBV5-5 to TRBJ1-3; 9 bases agree with TRBD1. The CDR3 sequence is 15 residues long. Germline lookup yields CDR1 SGHKS and CDR2 YYEKEE (reference sequence). The CDR3 spells CASSSTGGTGNTIYF. CDR3 DNA (partial): TGTGCCAGCAGCTCGACAGGGGGGACTGGAAACACA.

About this clone itself: The read halts 3 residues ahead of the CDR3 end, with the missing end drawn from the germline J gene. The chain couples TRBV6-1 to TRBJ1-3; D might be TRBD1 (5 bases). This CDR3 is built from 14 residues. CDR1 is MNHNS, CDR2 SASEGT, per germline. V dropped 2 bases and J dropped 5 bases, with 10 bases sitting between them. CDR3 loop: CASSELGLRNTIYF. CDR3 DNA, as far as it was read: TGTGCCAGCAGTGAATTGGGACTGAGAAACACC.

Concerning this clone itself: The read halts 3 residues ahead of the CDR3 end, with the missing end drawn from the germline J gene. The J gene is TRBJ2-4, the V gene TRBV6-1; 7 bases align to TRBD1. The CDR3 contains 13 residues. Germline V gene sequence: CDR1 MNHNS, CDR2 SASEGT. CDR3: CASSAPGQSIQYF. The covered CDR3 bases are TGTGCCAGCAGTGCCCCGGGACAGTCAATT.

CDR3 DNA (partial): TGCAGTGCTAGAGATCTAGAGGGGACTAGCGTCAGTGAG. Amino acid sequence: CSARDLEGTSVSE. The entire CDR3 is CSARDLEGTSVSEQFF. The chain uses TRBV20-1 and TRBJ2-1, with 10 bases matching TRBD2. The read terminates 3 residues ahead of where the CDR3 ends, so the germline J gene completes it. Germline-derived CDR1 and CDR2 are DFQATT and SNEGSKA (reference sequence). CDR3 length: 16 amino acids. V shed 0 bases, J shed 9 bases, and the junction held 11 bases outside the gene matches.

Worth noting for this clone: Sequencing ends 3 residues short of the CDR3 end; the germline J gene provides the rest. The chain couples TRBV19 to TRBJ1-5, with D maybe TRBD1 (5 bases). With 1 base removed from V and 2 bases from J, the gap between germline ends came to 21 bases. The CDR3 extends over 19 amino acids. The V gene's germline CDR1 is LNHDA and CDR2 SQIVND (reference sequence). The part of the CDR3 DNA that was read is TGTGCCAGTAGTATAGGTTTCGAGTCGGGGGGATGGCGCAATCAGCCC. It is translated as CASSIGFESGGWRNQP. The entire CDR3 protein reads CASSIGFESGGWRNQPQHF.

About this clone: The CDR3 is cut off 3 residues early in the read; its end comes from the germline J gene. J is TRBJ1-5 and V is TRBV19; unclear D gene. Germline CDR1 is LNHDA and CDR2 is SQIVND (reference sequence). This CDR3 comprises 15 residues. Trimming removed 3 bases at V and 7 bases at J, with 16 bases between. The part of the CDR3 DNA that was read is TGTGCCAGTAGTATTGTTGCCGGGTCGGCCCAGCCC. As protein: CASSIVAGSAQP. The complete CDR3 protein is CASSIVAGSAQPQHF.

Turning to this clone: The read stops 3 residues short of the end of the CDR3; the missing end is completed from the germline J gene. The V and J genes are TRBV19 and TRBJ2-6, with D possibly matching TRBD1 (6 bases). Trimming took 7 bases from V and 6 from J, leaving 13 bases between them. This CDR3 is 14 amino acids long. Germline V gives CDR1 LNHDA, CDR2 SQIVND (reference sequence). The CDR3 spells CASKDSIVANVLTF. CDR3 DNA (partial): TGTGCCAGTAAGGACAGCATTGTGGCCAACGTC.

A note on this clone: The sequenced fragment ends 3 residues before the CDR3 boundary, so the rest is inferred from the germline J gene. V and J are TRBV18 and TRBJ1-5; D unresolved. CDR1 KGHSH and CDR2 LQKENI come from the germline V gene. Deletions cut 3 bases from V and 5 bases from J, with 8 bases between. There are 13 residues in the CDR3. The sequenced part of the CDR3 DNA is TGTGCCAGCTCACCGCACAAGGATCAGCCC. Translated: CASSPHKDQP. The CDR3 reads in full as CASSPHKDQPQHF. Full variable domain (outside the CDR3, taken from reference TRBV18 and TRBJ1-5): NAGVMQNPRHLVRRRGQEARLRCSPMKGHSHVYWYRQLPEEGLKFMVYLQKENIIDESGMPKERFSAEFPKEGPSILRIQQVVRGDSAAYFCASSPHKDQPQHFGDGTRLSIL.

Remarks on this clone: From the germline J gene comes the end of the CDR3, since the read stops 3 residues before it. The J gene is TRBJ2-3, the V gene TRBV7-2, with TRBD1 matching 12 bases. The germline CDR1 and CDR2 sequences are SGHTA and FQGNSA. The CDR3 sequence is 15 residues long. CDR3 loop: CASSPGGQGAETQYF. The covered CDR3 bases are TGTGCCAGCAGCCCGGGGGGACAGGGGGCGGAGACG. Full variable domain (missing parts from reference TRBV7-2 and TRBJ2-3): GAGVSQSPSNKVTEKGKDVELRCDPISGHTALYWYRQSLGQGLEFLIYFQGNSAPDKSGLPSDRFSAERTGGSVSTLTIQRTQQEDSAVYLCASSPGGQGAETQYFGPGTRLTVL.

Points on this clone: The read falls 3 residues short of the CDR3 end, and the missing part is taken from the germline J gene. The chain joins TRBV11-3 to TRBJ1-6, with 10 bases identical to TRBD1. After removal of 6 bases from V and 9 bases from J, the junction contained 5 bases not matched to a gene. The CDR3 has 14 amino acids. Germline V gene lookup returns CDR1 SGHNT and CDR2 YENEEA. The part of the CDR3 DNA that was read is TGTGCCAGCAGGGAAGGGACAGGGGTTTCACCC. It is translated as CASREGTGVSP. The CDR3, in full, reads CASREGTGVSPLHF.